This T cell receptor (beta chain) was documented in a study of CD4 T cells in relation to SARS-CoV-2 and coronaviruses. Study observations and caveats: Samples before the pandemic and after infection were not matched within any donor.

This table comes from immunoSEQ multiplex PCR, and its TCRdb copy is limited to in-frame clones, with some not included. The sample consists of about 25,000 clones, roughly 74% of them appearing once. The germline V gene encodes CDR1 SQVTM and CDR2 ANQGSEA. V lost 3 bases to trimming and J lost 0 bases, with 8 bases between them. The CDR3 runs to 13 residues. CD4+ T cells from unexposed donors were obtained before the COVID-19 pandemic (2011-2018). CD4+ T cells were isolated from the cells after around eleven days of culture. Testing used SARS-CoV-2 S/N and four cold-coronavirus spikes on unexposed-donor CD4+ T cells, cells permitting. Cultures held more than 1.5 million PBMCs per well with approximately 10 IU/ml IL-2. Fresh IL-2 medium replaced half the medium on days 3 and 7. A note on this clone: As yet, its antigen is unknown.

The sample taken for sequencing was CD4+ T cells from PBMCs, cultured in vitro. The chain is built from TRBV29-1 and TRBJ1-1; D gene unclear. This receptor was taken from a human donor in good health. The CDR3 coding sequence is TGCAGCGTTGAGCTGTCTATGAACACTGAAGCTTTCTTT. Its translation: CSVELSMNTEAFF.